The next 25 T cell receptor beta chains were all read from a single sample in a study of T-cell memory formation after mild COVID-19. One entry per CDR3 protein, called by TCRdb with MiXCR from the 5' RACE reads. The sample contains 580,000 or so distinct CDR3 sequences, around 15% of which appear only once. Sequenced: PBMCs or a T cell subset sorted from them (not recorded which). The receptor source for this set is an adult woman who had mild COVID-19 (a few samples of this study predate the infection). Cell type and time point are not known.

This chain links TRBV20-1 with TRBJ2-3; D gene ambiguous. The CDR3 spans 14 residues. Germline CDR1 DFQATT, CDR2 SNEGSKA (reference sequence). Between the trimmed V and J ends, which lost 1 base and 2 bases, there was a span of 10 bases. In nucleotides, the CDR3 is TGCAGTGCTAGAGGCGCCTCCCACACAGATACGCAGTATTTT. It codes for CSARGASHTDTQYF.

The gene calls are TRBV7-9 and TRBJ1-2; D is undetermined. The CDR3 is made up of 15 amino acids. V was shortened by 3 bases and J by 3 bases, with 14 bases between the two germline ends. Germline CDR1 is SEHNR and CDR2 is FQNEAQ (reference sequence). CDR3 bases: TGTGCCAGCAGCTTGGAGACGAGACTCGACTATGGCTACACCTTC. It codes for CASSLETRLDYGYTF.

In this sample, this clonotype turned up many times. The gene calls are TRBV5-1 and TRBJ2-7; TRBD2 is a possible D gene (5 bases). From germline, CDR1 is SGHRS and CDR2 YFSETQ. This CDR3 comprises 13 residues. The ends were cut back, 3 bases at V and 3 bases at J, with 10 bases in the middle. The CDR3 DNA reads as TGCGCCAGCAGCTCGACGGACTTCTACGAGCAGTACTTC. Translation gives CASSSTDFYEQYF.

In this sample, this clonotype turned up a few times. This chain connects TRBV7-6 to TRBJ1-2; TRBD1 might be the D (6 bases). Germline loops: CDR1 SGHVS, CDR2 FNYEAQ. This CDR3 contains 13 residues. Trimming took 6 bases from V and 7 from J, leaving 15 bases between them. The CDR3 bases are TGTGCCAGCAGTCTCAACAGGGCCAGTGGCTACACCTTC. This gives the protein CASSLNRASGYTF.

The J gene is TRBJ2-1, the V gene TRBV12-3 or TRBV12-4; either TRBD1 or TRBD2 may supply D (6 bases each). The CDR3 consists of 13 residues. The V end was cut by 9 bases, the J end by 7 bases, with 16 bases between. CDR3 coding DNA: TGTGCCAGTCTGTGGGGGGCTGGTAATGAGCAGTTCTTC. It translates to CASLWGAGNEQFF.

The genes are TRBV6-5 and TRBJ1-1, with no clear D. The V and J ends lost 2 bases and 9 bases respectively, with 16 bases between them. Germline loops: CDR1 MNHEY, CDR2 SVGAGI. There are 14 residues in the CDR3. The CDR3 sequence is CASSYVLGLRKAFF. CDR3 bases: TGTGCCAGCAGTTACGTACTTGGCCTGCGCAAAGCTTTCTTT.

This clonotype came up a few times. The J gene is TRBJ2-7, the V gene TRBV6-5; D might be TRBD1 or TRBD2, each matching 6 bases. The CDR3 has 11 residues. Per the germline V gene, CDR1 is MNHEY and CDR2 is SVGAGI. Trimming removed 6 bases from V and 9 bases from J, with 12 bases in between. CDR3 nucleotide sequence: TGTGCCAGCAGCTCCGGGGGCGGGCAGTACTTC. Translation: CASSSGGGQYF.

There are a few counts of this clonotype. This sequence joins TRBV4-2 and TRBJ2-5; D unclear. Germline CDR1 and CDR2: LGHNA and YNFKEQ. The CDR3 covers 14 residues. Trimming took 2 bases from V and 3 from J, leaving 10 bases between them. This CDR3 reads CASSQSPAEETQYF. CDR3 nucleotide sequence: TGTGCCAGCAGCCAATCCCCCGCCGAAGAGACCCAGTACTTC.

The V and J genes are TRBV6-4 and TRBJ1-6; a possible D gene is TRBD1 (6 bases). The V end was cut by 5 bases, the J end by 7 bases, with 15 bases between. This CDR3 spans 15 amino acids. The germline gives CDR1 MRHNA, CDR2 SNTAGT. CDR3 coding DNA: TGTGCCAGCAGTTACCAGGGGATCGGGAATTCACCCCTCCACTTT. The encoded protein is CASSYQGIGNSPLHF.

This clonotype was observed a few times. The chain links TRBV12-3 or TRBV12-4 to TRBJ1-2; D perhaps matches TRBD1 (5 bases). Trimming removed 8 bases at V and 7 bases at J, with 20 bases between. CDR3 length: 14 amino acids. CDR3 residues: CASDEPAGIPGYTF. As DNA, the CDR3 is TGTGCCAGCGATGAGCCGGCAGGGATACCTGGCTACACCTTC.

This chain connects TRBV4-1 to TRBJ1-1, with a possible D match to TRBD1 (5 bases). Trimming shortened V by 5 bases and J by 0 bases, and 13 bases separated the two germline ends. Germline-derived CDR1 and CDR2 are MGHRA and YSYEKL. The CDR3 has 15 residues. CDR3 DNA: TGCGCCAGCAGCACAACAACAGGTATGAACACTGAAGCTTTCTTT. Its translation: CASSTTTGMNTEAFF.

Only a few counts were recorded for this clonotype. The genes are TRBV10-3 and TRBJ1-1; D possibly corresponds to TRBD1 (6 bases). The CDR3 is 14 residues long. Germline V gene lookup returns CDR1 ENHRY and CDR2 SYGVKD. The ends were cut back, 2 bases at V and 11 bases at J, with 18 bases in the middle. The CDR3 here is CAISEKERGVEAFF. The DNA for the CDR3 is TGTGCCATCAGTGAGAAGGAGAGGGGGGTTGAGGCTTTCTTT.

This clonotype showed up just a few times. The chain combines TRBV7-8 with TRBJ2-7, with D perhaps matching TRBD2 (5 bases). V was cut by 2 bases and J by 6 bases, with 14 bases left in between. The CDR3 extends over 14 amino acids. CDR1 is SGHVS and CDR2 is FQNEAQ in the germline V gene. The CDR3 loop reads CASSLQLVSSEQYF. Here the CDR3 DNA reads TGTGCCAGCAGCTTACAACTAGTTTCGTCCGAGCAGTACTTC.

The V gene is TRBV29-1, the J gene TRBJ1-4; D gene ambiguous. Germline CDR1 SQVTM, CDR2 ANQGSEA. Trimming shortened V by 3 bases and J by 4 bases, and 3 bases separated the two germline ends. CDR3 size: 11 residues. CDR3 in amino acids: CSVDSNEKLFF. The CDR3 DNA reads TGCAGCGTTGACAGTAATGAAAAACTGTTTTTT.

This clonotype was recorded a few times. The chain carries TRBV24-1 and TRBJ2-3; D is undetermined. Germline CDR1 and CDR2: KGHDR and SFDVKD. The CDR3 is made up of 18 amino acids. The V and J ends lost 1 base and 0 bases respectively, with 16 bases between them. This CDR3 is CATSDFPDLTASTDTQYF. CDR3 in DNA: TGTGCCACCAGTGATTTTCCCGATCTTACCGCTAGCACAGATACGCAGTATTTT.

This sequence joins TRBV9 and TRBJ1-1, with D possibly being TRBD1 (5 bases). Trimming cost V 0 bases and J 4 bases, with 31 bases left between them. From germline, CDR1 is SGDLS and CDR2 YYNGEE. The CDR3 runs 21 residues. Here the CDR3 DNA reads TGTGCCAGCAGCGTAGCTACAGCGGTCCCTGGCCCGGGGGGGTGGCGCACTGAAGCTTTCTTT. Its protein product is CASSVATAVPGPGGWRTEAFF.

The V call is TRBV18, the J call TRBJ2-4; D uncertain. This CDR3 has 16 amino acids. Germline CDR1 and CDR2: KGHSH and LQKENI. V gave up 3 bases and J gave up 3 bases, with 15 bases separating them. CDR3 amino acids: CASSPEVVSGKNIQYF. CDR3 nucleotide sequence: TGTGCCAGCTCACCTGAAGTGGTTTCGGGCAAAAACATTCAGTACTTC.

The CDR3, as DNA: TGTGCCAGCACCCTCCGTAGCGGCAGATTCTACAATGAGCAGTTCTTC. Encoded protein: CASTLRSGRFYNEQFF. The genes are TRBV12-3 or TRBV12-4 and TRBJ2-1; perhaps TRBD2 as D (6 bases). V was pared by 7 bases and J by 3 bases, with 19 bases between. The CDR3 sequence is 16 residues long.

This clonotype was recorded a few times. The chain couples TRBV20-1 to TRBJ1-6, with 9 bases that match TRBD1. V trimming: 1 base; J trimming: 8 bases; junction bases outside the gene matches: 3. In germline, CDR1 is DFQATT, CDR2 SNEGSKA (reference sequence). The CDR3 is 14 residues long. CDR3 region: CSARAGQGHSPLHF. The CDR3 coding sequence is TGCAGTGCTAGAGCGGGACAGGGTCATTCACCCCTCCACTTT.

The table lists this clonotype with a few counts. The rearrangement uses TRBV5-1 and TRBJ2-6; unclear D gene. The V gene lost 6 bases and the J gene lost 4 bases, with 14 bases spanning the gap. This CDR3 contains 15 residues. The germline CDR1 and CDR2 sequences are SGHRS and YFSETQ. This CDR3 reads CASMPPTLGANVLTF. CDR3 bases: TGCGCCAGCATGCCCCCAACGTTAGGGGCCAACGTCCTGACTTTC.

The V and J genes are TRBV29-1 and TRBJ2-1; D is unresolved. Germline assignment: CDR1 SQVTM and CDR2 ANQGSEA. V gave up 5 bases and J gave up 0 bases, with 8 bases separating them. This CDR3 is built from 13 residues. The CDR3 spells CSVKAFSYNEQFF. CDR3 nucleotides: TGCAGCGTTAAGGCGTTCTCCTACAATGAGCAGTTCTTC.

There are a few counts of this clonotype. The gene calls are TRBV7-2 and TRBJ2-1; TRBD2 aligns across 8 bases. Trimming at V came to 7 bases and at J to 6 bases, leaving 11 bases not matched to a gene. Germline V lookup: CDR1 SGHTA, CDR2 FQGNSA. The CDR3 is 15 amino acids. The CDR3 here is CASTPGRGFGNEQFF. CDR3 sequence (DNA): TGTGCCAGCACCCCCGGGAGGGGGTTCGGCAATGAGCAGTTCTTC.

The gene calls are TRBV7-2 and TRBJ2-3; D is ambiguous. The CDR3 sequence is 16 residues long. Trimming took 2 bases from V and 0 from J, leaving 12 bases between them. Germline CDR1 and CDR2: SGHTA and FQGNSA. CDR3 nucleotides: TGTGCCAGCAGCTTAACGTCCGGGTTTAGCACAGATACGCAGTATTTT. Translating it yields CASSLTSGFSTDTQYF.

The chain is built from TRBV7-6 and TRBJ2-1; 8 nucleotides line up with TRBD1. V dropped 4 bases and J dropped 6; count of bases not matched to a gene: 5. The CDR3 loop spans 14 amino acids. Germline assignment: CDR1 SGHVS and CDR2 FNYEAQ. Here the CDR3 DNA reads TGTGCCAGCAGCTGGCGCAGGGGGCCCAATGAGCAGTTCTTC. It codes for CASSWRRGPNEQFF.

The J gene is TRBJ2-7, the V gene TRBV13; maybe TRBD1 (6 bases). V was trimmed by 5 bases and J by 5 bases, leaving 16 bases between them. Germline CDR1 PRHDT, CDR2 FYEKMQ (reference sequence). The CDR3 is made up of 14 amino acids. Here the CDR3 DNA reads TGTGCCAGCAGCCGCCGTAGGGGGTTCGACGAGCAGTACTTC. It codes for CASSRRRGFDEQYF.